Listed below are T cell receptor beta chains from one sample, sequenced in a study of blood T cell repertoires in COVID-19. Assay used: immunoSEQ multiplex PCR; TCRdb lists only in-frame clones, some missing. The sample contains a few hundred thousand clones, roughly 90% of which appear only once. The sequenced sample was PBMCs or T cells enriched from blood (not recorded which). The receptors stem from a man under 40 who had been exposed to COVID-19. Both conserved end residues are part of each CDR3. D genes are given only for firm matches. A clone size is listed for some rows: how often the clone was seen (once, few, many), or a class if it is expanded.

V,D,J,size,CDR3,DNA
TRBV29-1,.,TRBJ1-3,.,CSVESSGNTIYF,TGCAGCGTTGAGAGCTCTGGAAACACCATATATTTT
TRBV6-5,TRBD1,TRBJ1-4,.,CASQPPGQPIEKLFF,TGTGCCAGCCAACCTCCGGGACAGCCTATCGAAAAACTGTTTTTT
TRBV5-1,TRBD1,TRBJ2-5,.,CASAPTLTGGETQYF,TGCGCCAGCGCGCCCACCTTGACAGGGGGGGAGACCCAGTACTTC
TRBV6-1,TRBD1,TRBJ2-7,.,CASSASGGQGAIEQYF,TGTGCCAGCAGTGCTTCGGGGGGACAGGGGGCGATTGAGCAGTACTTC
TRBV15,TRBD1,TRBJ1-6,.,CATAGSDRGNNSPLHF,TGTGCCACCGCCGGATCGGACAGGGGGAATAATTCACCCCTCCACTTT
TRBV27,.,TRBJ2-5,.,CASSFPREAETQYF,TGTGCCAGCAGTTTTCCGAGGGAAGCAGAGACCCAGTACTTC
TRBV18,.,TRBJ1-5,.,CASSPNGAGANQPQHF,TGTGCCAGCTCACCAAATGGGGCAGGGGCAAATCAGCCCCAGCATTTT
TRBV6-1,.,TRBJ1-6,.,CASSEALDSNSPLHF,TGTGCCAGCAGTGAAGCGCTGGACAGTAATTCACCCCTCCACTTT
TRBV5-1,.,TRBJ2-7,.,CASSGQNYEQYF,TGCGCCAGCTCAGGCCAAAACTACGAGCAGTACTTC
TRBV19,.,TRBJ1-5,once,CASSHRYSNQPQHF,TGTGCCAGTAGTCACAGATATAGCAATCAGCCCCAGCATTTT
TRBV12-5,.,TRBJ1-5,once,CASGLSGSSNQPQHF,TGTGCTAGTGGTTTATCGGGGAGTAGCAATCAGCCCCAGCATTTT
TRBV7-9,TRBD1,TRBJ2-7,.,CASSGRTGRYEQYF,TGTGCCAGCAGCGGACGGACAGGGAGATACGAGCAGTACTTC
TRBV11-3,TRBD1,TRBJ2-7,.,CASSPGLGSVTGVPEQYF,TGTGCCAGCAGCCCCGGTTTGGGTTCGGTGACAGGGGTCCCCGAGCAGTACTTC
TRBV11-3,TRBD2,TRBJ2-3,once,CASSRGGARDTQYF,TGTGCCAGCAGCCGCGGGGGGGCGAGGGATACGCAGTATTTT
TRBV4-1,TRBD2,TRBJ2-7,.,CASSQGPSGASYEQYF,TGCGCCAGCAGCCAGGGTCCTAGCGGGGCATCCTACGAGCAGTACTTC
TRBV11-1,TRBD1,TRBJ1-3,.,CASSPATGLSGNTIYF,TGTGCCAGCAGCCCAGCGACAGGGCTCTCTGGAAACACCATATATTTT